This record looks at one T cell receptor beta chain sequence and its context. The data derive from a study of blood T cell repertoires in COVID-19. On the study more broadly: Acute and convalescent COVID-19 samples came from the United States, Italy and Spain.

Authors' processing steps: Nucleated cell number was recorded as an estimate derived from reference gene primer amplification. TCRdb's copy holds only in-frame clones and misses some; the assay was immunoSEQ multiplex PCR. Clonal size and the V and J genes are those of that table, whereas D and trimming came from the DNA. This table holds about 140,000 clones, approximately 80% found once. This sequence originates from a human donor in a cohort sampled during active COVID-19. Sequencing was performed on peripheral blood.

The CDR3 DNA is TGTGCCAGCAGCCCGACTAGTGCAGATACGCAGTATTTT. Amino acid sequence: CASSPTSADTQYF. The genes are TRBV5-4 and TRBJ2-3, with a weak D call TRBD2 (6 bases). Germline CDR1 reads SGHNT; CDR2 reads YYREEE (reference sequence). The CDR3 has 13 amino acids. The germline V and J ends were trimmed by 4 bases and 4 bases, with 10 bases remaining between them.